This TCR beta chain was recorded in a study of CD8+CD57+ T cells in acquired aplastic anemia. Study background: Sorted CD4+ and CD8+ cells gave a mean 3.2 ug DNA, range about 0.2 to 27.4 ug.

General observations from the study: CD8+ Simpson's diversity did not differ significantly between patients and controls.

Genomic DNA provided the template from which TCR beta VDJ and CDR3 profiles were obtained. One entry per CDR3 protein results from TCRdb running MiXCR on the reads. The sample lists about 98,000 distinct CDR3 sequences, about 63% seen once, with less than 75% in the top ten. As to this clonotype: Antigen: not known.

Germline CDR1 reads DFQATT; CDR2 reads SNEGSKA (reference sequence). V lost 0 bases to trimming and J lost 2 bases, with 8 bases between them. This CDR3 contains 14 residues. Only patients with CD8+CD57+ cell expansion on flow cytometry were chosen for sequencing. The sequence was obtained from a human donor with aplastic anemia. The genes are TRBV20-1 and TRBJ1-5; D gene ambiguous. The sequenced sample consisted of sorted CD4+, CD8+, or CD8+CD57+ T cells (not recorded which) from PBMCs. Written as DNA, the CDR3 is TGCAGTGCTAGAGATGGAGCGGGCAATCAGCCCCAGCATTTT. This encodes CSARDGAGNQPQHF.